The 27 T cell receptor beta chains in this list originate from one sample, sequenced in a study of blood T cell repertoires in COVID-19. Sequencing was performed with immunoSEQ multiplex PCR; in TCRdb, only in-frame clones are kept and a portion is missing. This sample carries 100,000 or so clones, roughly 90% of them seen once, and the ten largest clones take about 2.3%. Sequencing used peripheral blood. These receptors came from a human donor with active COVID-19. The donor label of this sample is uncertain.

J is TRBJ2-3 and V is TRBV2; 7 nucleotides agree with TRBD2. With V trimmed by 4 bases and J by 1 base, 2 bases remained unmatched. The CDR3 totals 14 residues. Germline V gene sequence: CDR1 SNHLY, CDR2 FYNNEI. The CDR3 nucleotides are TGTGCCAGCAGTGTAGCGGGCCGCACAGATACGCAGTATTTT. Protein sequence: CASSVAGRTDTQYF.

J is TRBJ2-2 and V is TRBV6-5; no definite D call. CDR1 and CDR2 (germline): MNHEY, SVGAGI. Trimming cost V 0 bases and J 6 bases, with 8 bases left between them. CDR3 length: 14 residues. CDR3 bases: TGTGCCAGCAGTTACTCGAGAACCCCCGGGGAGCTGTTTTTT. Its protein product is CASSYSRTPGELFF.

The V and J genes are TRBV24-1 and TRBJ2-7, with TRBD1 identical over 8 bases. V was pared by 2 bases and J by 6 bases, with 5 bases of the junction left unmatched. The CDR3 spans 14 residues. Per germline, CDR1 KGHDR and CDR2 SFDVKD. The CDR3, as DNA: TGTGCCACCAGTGATTCCGGCAGGGGGCGCGAGCAGTACTTC. Its translation is CATSDSGRGREQYF.

The chain has TRBV2 and TRBJ2-2; D is possibly TRBD2 (5 bases). The CDR3 runs 13 residues. The ends were cut back, 6 bases at V and 6 bases at J, with 11 bases in the middle. The V gene's germline CDR1 is SNHLY and CDR2 FYNNEI. CDR3 loop: CASRSRRPGELFF. CDR3 bases: TGTGCCAGCAGGTCCAGGAGGCCCGGGGAGCTGTTTTTT.

This clone was seen a single time. The chain is built from TRBV7-9 and TRBJ1-2; D is unresolved. V was cut by 4 bases and J by 2 bases, with 11 bases left in between. CDR3 length: 14 amino acids. In germline, CDR1 is SEHNR, CDR2 FQNEAQ (reference sequence). The CDR3 region is CASSSVTRNYGYTF. The CDR3 DNA reads TGTGCCAGCAGCTCAGTCACCAGAAACTATGGCTACACCTTC.

The chain uses TRBV5-8 and TRBJ2-7; TRBD1 is a possible D gene (6 bases). Germline V gene data show CDR1 as SGHTS and CDR2 as YDEGEE. V lost 4 bases and J lost 1, with 12 bases in between. This CDR3 has 14 amino acids. The CDR3 nucleotides are TGTGCCAGCAGCCACAGGGATATATCCTACGAGCAGTACTTC. Translating it yields CASSHRDISYEQYF. The full variable domain, completed using reference TRBV5-8 and TRBJ2-7, is EAGVTQSPTHLIKTRGQQATLRCSPISGHTSVYWYQQALGLGLQFLLWYDEGEERNRGNFPPRFSGRQFPNYSSELNVNALELEDSALYLCASSHRDISYEQYFGPGTRLTVT.

The V and J genes are TRBV7-3 and TRBJ2-7; 9 bases are a match to TRBD2. Unmatched junction bases numbered 13, after V lost 5 bases and J lost 5 bases. CDR3 length: 16 residues. Looked up from germline, CDR1 is SGHTA and CDR2 is FQGTGA. CDR3 sequence (DNA): TGTGCCAGCAGCCCTCAAGGGGCGGGGGGGCCGGACGAGCAGTACTTC. Its protein product is CASSPQGAGGPDEQYF.

The V and J genes are TRBV5-6 and TRBJ1-2; 7 bases fit TRBD1. The germline CDR1 and CDR2 sequences are SGHDT and YYEEEE. With V trimmed by 4 bases and J by 6 bases, 6 bases remained unmatched. The CDR3 has 13 amino acids. In nucleotides, the CDR3 is TGTGCCAGCAGCAGAAGACAGGGACATGGCTACACCTTC. Protein product: CASSRRQGHGYTF.

V gene TRBV15 combines with J gene TRBJ1-3, with D hard to call. CDR3 length: 14 amino acids. V lost 6 bases, J lost 1 base, and 10 bases lay in between. The V gene's germline CDR1 is LNHNV and CDR2 YYDKDF (reference sequence). The CDR3 DNA is TGTGCCACCAGTTCGGGGATTTCTGGAAACACCATATATTTT. This codes for CATSSGISGNTIYF.

V and J are TRBV7-8 and TRBJ2-2; D is unresolved. Germline V gene data show CDR1 as SGHVS and CDR2 as FQNEAQ. The CDR3 extends over 14 amino acids. Trimming removed 1 base at V and 4 bases at J, with 7 bases between. CDR3 residues: CASSLELRTGELFF. Here the CDR3 DNA reads TGTGCCAGCAGCTTAGAACTACGCACCGGGGAGCTGTTTTTT.

The rearrangement uses TRBV10-3 and TRBJ2-7; 10 positions agree with TRBD1. Trimming cost V 4 bases and J 0 bases; bases outside gene matches: 6. The germline CDR1 and CDR2 sequences are ENHRY and SYGVKD. This CDR3 is built from 16 residues. CDR3 sequence: CAISGSGTGDSYEQYF. DNA for the CDR3: TGTGCCATCAGTGGTTCCGGGACAGGGGACTCCTACGAGCAGTACTTC.

CDR3 nucleotide sequence: TGTGCCAGCTGGGACAGGAACAACTACGAGCAGTACTTC. Amino acids: CASWDRNNYEQYF. The V and J genes are TRBV6-5 and TRBJ2-7; 8 nucleotides line up with TRBD1. Germline CDR1 and CDR2: MNHEY and SVGAGI. This CDR3 spans 13 amino acids. With V trimmed by 8 bases and J by 3 bases, 6 bases remained unmatched.

This sequence joins TRBV12-3 or TRBV12-4 and TRBJ2-5; perhaps TRBD2 as D (6 bases). This CDR3 has 12 residues. V dropped 2 bases and J dropped 11 bases, with 12 bases sitting between them. CDR3 nucleotide sequence: TGTGCCAGCAGTTTATTAGCGGAAGATCAGTACTTC. It codes for CASSLLAEDQYF.

J is TRBJ1-1 and V is TRBV11-2, with unresolved D. Trimming removed 1 base at V and 1 base at J, with 4 bases between. CDR1 SGHAT and CDR2 FQNNGV come from the germline V gene. This CDR3 contains 13 residues. In DNA form, the CDR3 reads TGTGCCAGCAGCTTAGGAGGGAACACTGAAGCTTTCTTT. It is translated as CASSLGGNTEAFF.

This chain joins TRBV15 and TRBJ1-5; weak D call: TRBD1 (6 bases). Germline loops: CDR1 LNHNV, CDR2 YYDKDF (reference sequence). Trimming took off 0 bases at V and 7 bases at J, with 13 bases between the two ends. CDR3 length: 15 residues. The CDR3 bases are TGTGCCACCAGCAGAGATCTAGGGGGATGGCAGCCCCAGCATTTT. Its translation: CATSRDLGGWQPQHF.

This chain uses TRBV12-5 with TRBJ2-5; the D is unclear. The CDR3 has 15 residues. V was shortened by 4 bases and J by 1 base, with 13 bases between the two germline ends. Germline loops: CDR1 LGHNT, CDR2 FRNRAP. CDR3 sequence reads: CASGSYDSSQETQYF. CDR3 DNA sequence: TGTGCTAGTGGTTCGTACGACTCCTCCCAAGAGACCCAGTACTTC.

The rearrangement uses TRBV28 and TRBJ2-7; D is ambiguous. Germline values: CDR1 MDHEN, CDR2 SYDVKM. Between the trimmed V and J ends, which lost 2 bases and 4 bases, there was a span of 6 bases. The CDR3 runs to 12 residues. CDR3 coding DNA: TGTGCCAGCAGTTTAAGAGGATACGAGCAGTACTTC. Protein sequence: CASSLRGYEQYF.

In its sample, this clone was seen once. The genes are TRBV19 and TRBJ1-3; maybe TRBD1 (6 bases). V was clipped by 5 bases and J by 0 bases, with 11 bases between them. The V gene's germline CDR1 is LNHDA and CDR2 SQIVND (reference sequence). The CDR3 totals 15 residues. DNA for the CDR3: TGTGCCAGTAGTCTTCGGACAGTCTCTGGAAACACCATATATTTT. This sequence encodes CASSLRTVSGNTIYF.

V gene TRBV2 combines with J gene TRBJ2-3, with D tentatively TRBD1 (6 bases). The CDR3 covers 14 residues. Germline CDR1 and CDR2: SNHLY and FYNNEI. V was shortened by 8 bases and J by 1 base, with 13 bases between the two germline ends. The CDR3 DNA sequence: TGTGCCAGCGGACAGCGGAGAGGCACAGATACGCAGTATTTT. Its protein product is CASGQRRGTDTQYF.

This chain connects TRBV7-2 to TRBJ1-5; TRBD1 aligns across 7 bases. V lost 2 bases and J lost 9; bases outside the gene matches: 7. The length of the CDR3 is 14 residues. CDR1 is SGHTA, CDR2 FQGNSA, per germline. For the CDR3, the DNA is TGTGCCAGCAGCTTAACTCAGGGGGTTTGGCCCCAGCATTTT. This gives the protein CASSLTQGVWPQHF.

The J gene is TRBJ1-4, the V gene TRBV11-2; possible D gene TRBD1, 5 bases. Germline V lookup: CDR1 SGHAT, CDR2 FQNNGV. V was clipped by 5 bases and J by 7 bases, with 17 bases between them. This CDR3 region has 15 residues. The CDR3 sequence: CASSPGGGSGEKLFF. Written as DNA, the CDR3 is TGTGCCAGCAGCCCCGGGGGGGGTTCGGGTGAAAAACTGTTTTTT.

The chain couples TRBV4-3 to TRBJ1-4; no clear D gene. The CDR3 is 18 amino acids. The germline V and J ends were trimmed by 0 bases and 0 bases, with 14 bases remaining between them. Germline CDR1 and CDR2: LGHNA and YSLEER. CDR3 residues: CASSQDSVNLATNEKLFF. DNA for the CDR3: TGCGCCAGCAGCCAAGATTCAGTTAACCTAGCAACTAATGAAAAACTGTTTTTT.

J is TRBJ2-5 and V is TRBV5-4, with 12 bases aligning to TRBD2. The germline V gene encodes CDR1 SGHNT and CDR2 YYREEE (reference sequence). This CDR3 is built from 15 residues. V shed 0 bases and J 5 bases; nucleotides not matched to a gene: 2. The CDR3 DNA sequence: TGTGCCAGCAGCTTGGGACTAGCGGGGGATGAGACCCAGTACTTC. Its translation is CASSLGLAGDETQYF.

The V call is TRBV5-8, the J call TRBJ1-2; possible D gene TRBD1, 5 bases. CDR1 is SGHTS and CDR2 is YDEGEE in the germline V gene. The CDR3 consists of 13 residues. The germline V and J ends were trimmed by 0 bases and 6 bases, with 9 bases remaining between them. CDR3 DNA sequence: TGTGCCAGCAGCTTGGGCTCCAGGGATGGCTACACCTTC. Its protein product is CASSLGSRDGYTF.

This sequence joins TRBV2 and TRBJ2-1; the match to TRBD2 covers 9 bases. V was clipped by 8 bases and J by 8 bases; unmatched bases: 13. CDR1 is SNHLY and CDR2 is FYNNEI in the germline V gene. The CDR3 has 15 residues. The CDR3 nucleotides read TGTGCCAGCCACTTCGGGCGGGGGGGAGGCGATGAGCAGTTCTTC. Amino acids: CASHFGRGGGDEQFF.

The chain links TRBV7-6 to TRBJ2-5; maybe TRBD2 (7 bases). The germline V and J ends were trimmed by 1 base and 0 bases, with 15 bases remaining between them. CDR3 length: 17 residues. Germline loops: CDR1 SGHVS, CDR2 FNYEAQ. The CDR3 coding sequence is TGTGCCAGCAGCTTAGGTGTTAGGGGGGGGTACCAAGAGACCCAGTACTTC. This encodes CASSLGVRGGYQETQYF.

CDR3 sequence reads: CASSELGSNSYGYTF. DNA of the CDR3: TGTGCCAGCAGTGAATTGGGCAGCAACTCCTATGGCTACACCTTC. V and J are TRBV25-1 and TRBJ1-2; D not certain. CDR1 MGHDK and CDR2 SYGVNS come from the germline V gene. CDR3 length: 15 amino acids. The V gene lost 1 base and the J gene lost 4 bases, with 13 bases spanning the gap.